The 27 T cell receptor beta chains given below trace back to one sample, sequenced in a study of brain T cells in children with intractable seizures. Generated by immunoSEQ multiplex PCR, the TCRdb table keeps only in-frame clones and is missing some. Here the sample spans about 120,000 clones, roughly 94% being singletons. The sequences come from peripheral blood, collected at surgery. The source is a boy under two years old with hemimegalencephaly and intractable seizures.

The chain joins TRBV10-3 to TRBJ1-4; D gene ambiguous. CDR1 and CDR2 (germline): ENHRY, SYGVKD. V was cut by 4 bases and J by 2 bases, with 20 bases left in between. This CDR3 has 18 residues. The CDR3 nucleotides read TGTGCCATCAGTGCCGGACCCCCTCTAGGTGGGACTAATGAAAAACTGTTTTTT. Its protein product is CAISAGPPLGGTNEKLFF.

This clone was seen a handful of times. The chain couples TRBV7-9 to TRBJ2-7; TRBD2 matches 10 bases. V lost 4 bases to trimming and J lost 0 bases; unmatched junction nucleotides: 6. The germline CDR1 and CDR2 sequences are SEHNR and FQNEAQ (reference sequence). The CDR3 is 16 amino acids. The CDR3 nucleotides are TGTGCCAGCAGCTCCTTAGCGGGAGGAAGCTCCTACGAGCAGTACTTC. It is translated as CASSSLAGGSSYEQYF.

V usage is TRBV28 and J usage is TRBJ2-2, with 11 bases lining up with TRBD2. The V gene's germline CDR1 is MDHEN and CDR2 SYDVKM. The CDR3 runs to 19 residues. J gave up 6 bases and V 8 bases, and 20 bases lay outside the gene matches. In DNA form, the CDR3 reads TGTGCCAGCGCTTACTTAGCGGGAGGGCCGAGGGCCTTTTCCGGGGAGCTGTTTTTT. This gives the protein CASAYLAGGPRAFSGELFF.

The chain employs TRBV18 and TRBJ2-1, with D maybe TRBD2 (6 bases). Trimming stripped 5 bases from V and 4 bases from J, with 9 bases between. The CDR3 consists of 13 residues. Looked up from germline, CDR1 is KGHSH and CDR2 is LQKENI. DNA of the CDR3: TGTGCCAGCTCAGCCGGACTATACAATGAGCAGTTCTTC. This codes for CASSAGLYNEQFF.

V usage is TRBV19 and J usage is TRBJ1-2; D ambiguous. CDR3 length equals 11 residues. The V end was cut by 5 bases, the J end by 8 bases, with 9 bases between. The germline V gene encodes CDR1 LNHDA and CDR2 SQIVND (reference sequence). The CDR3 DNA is TGTGCCAGTAGTGCCTTCGGGGGCTACACCTTC. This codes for CASSAFGGYTF.

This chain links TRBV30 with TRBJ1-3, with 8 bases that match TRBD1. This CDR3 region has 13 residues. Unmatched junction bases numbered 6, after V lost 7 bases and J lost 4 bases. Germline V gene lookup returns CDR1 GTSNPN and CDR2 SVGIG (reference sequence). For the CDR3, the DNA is TGTGCCTCCCGCAGGGGGCCAGGAAACACCATATATTTT. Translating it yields CASRRGPGNTIYF.

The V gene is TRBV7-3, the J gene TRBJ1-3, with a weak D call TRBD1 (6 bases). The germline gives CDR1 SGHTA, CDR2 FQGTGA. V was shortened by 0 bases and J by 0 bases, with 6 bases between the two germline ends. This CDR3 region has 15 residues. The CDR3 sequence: CASSLTGHSGNTIYF. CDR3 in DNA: TGTGCCAGCAGCTTAACGGGACACTCTGGAAACACCATATATTTT.

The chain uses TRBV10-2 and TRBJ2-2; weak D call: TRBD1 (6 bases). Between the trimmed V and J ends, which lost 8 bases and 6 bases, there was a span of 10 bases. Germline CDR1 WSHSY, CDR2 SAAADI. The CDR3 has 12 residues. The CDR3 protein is CASSRGSGELFF. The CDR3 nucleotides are TGCGCCAGCTCCAGGGGATCCGGGGAGCTGTTTTTT.

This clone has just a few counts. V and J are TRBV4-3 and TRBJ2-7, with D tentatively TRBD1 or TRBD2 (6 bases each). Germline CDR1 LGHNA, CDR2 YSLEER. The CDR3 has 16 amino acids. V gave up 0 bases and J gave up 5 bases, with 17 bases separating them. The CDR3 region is CASSQDRTEPGDEQYF. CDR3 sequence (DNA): TGCGCCAGCAGCCAAGATCGGACAGAGCCGGGGGACGAGCAGTACTTC.

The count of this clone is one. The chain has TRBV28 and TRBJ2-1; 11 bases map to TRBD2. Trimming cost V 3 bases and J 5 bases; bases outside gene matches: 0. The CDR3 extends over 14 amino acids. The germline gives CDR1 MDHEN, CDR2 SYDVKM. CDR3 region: CASSLGLADNEQFF. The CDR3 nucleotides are TGTGCCAGCAGTTTGGGACTAGCGGACAATGAGCAGTTCTTC.

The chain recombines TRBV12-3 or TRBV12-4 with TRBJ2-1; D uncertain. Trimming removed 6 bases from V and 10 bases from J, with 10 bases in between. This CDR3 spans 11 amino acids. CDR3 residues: CASSPAGEQFF. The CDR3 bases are TGTGCCAGCAGCCCGGCCGGAGAGCAGTTCTTC.

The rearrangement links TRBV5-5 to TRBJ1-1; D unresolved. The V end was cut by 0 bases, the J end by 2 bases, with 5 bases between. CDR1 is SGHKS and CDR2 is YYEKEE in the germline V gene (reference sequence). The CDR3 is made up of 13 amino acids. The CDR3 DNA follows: TGTGCCAGCAGCTTGGGAAGTAACACTGAAGCTTTCTTT. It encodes CASSLGSNTEAFF.

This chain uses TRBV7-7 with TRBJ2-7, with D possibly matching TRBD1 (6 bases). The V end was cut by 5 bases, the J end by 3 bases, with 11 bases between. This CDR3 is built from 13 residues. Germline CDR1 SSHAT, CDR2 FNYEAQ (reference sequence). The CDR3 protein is CASSLGQFYEQYF. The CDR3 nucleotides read TGTGCCAGCAGCCTAGGACAGTTCTACGAGCAGTACTTC.

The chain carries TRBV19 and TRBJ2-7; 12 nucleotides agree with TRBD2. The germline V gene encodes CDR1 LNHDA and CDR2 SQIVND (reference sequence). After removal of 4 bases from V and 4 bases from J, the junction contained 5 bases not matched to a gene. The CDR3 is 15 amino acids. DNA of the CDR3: TGTGCCAGTAGTACGACTAGCGGGAGAGGGTACGAGCAGTACTTC. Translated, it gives CASSTTSGRGYEQYF.

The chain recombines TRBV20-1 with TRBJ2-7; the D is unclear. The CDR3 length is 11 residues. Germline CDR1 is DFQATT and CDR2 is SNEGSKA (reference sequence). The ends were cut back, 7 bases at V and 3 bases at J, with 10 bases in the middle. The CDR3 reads CSGLDVYEQYF. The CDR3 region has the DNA TGCAGTGGTCTGGACGTCTACGAGCAGTACTTC.

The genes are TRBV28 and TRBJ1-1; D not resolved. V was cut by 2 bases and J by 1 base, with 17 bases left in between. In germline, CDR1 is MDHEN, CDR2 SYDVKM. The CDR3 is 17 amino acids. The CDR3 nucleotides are TGTGCCAGCAGTTTAGTTCGGTGGGCAGCACAGAACACTGAAGCTTTCTTT. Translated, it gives CASSLVRWAAQNTEAFF. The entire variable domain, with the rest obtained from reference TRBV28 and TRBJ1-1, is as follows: DVKVTQSSRYLVKRTGEKVFLECVQDMDHENMFWYRQDPGLGLRLIYFSYDVKMKEKGDIPEGYSVSREKKERFSLILESASTNQTSMYLCASSLVRWAAQNTEAFFGQGTRLTVV.

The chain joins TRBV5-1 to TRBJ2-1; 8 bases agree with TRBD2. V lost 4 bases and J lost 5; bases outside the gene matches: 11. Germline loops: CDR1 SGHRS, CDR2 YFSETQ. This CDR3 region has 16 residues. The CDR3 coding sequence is TGCGCCAGCAGCCCAATGTCCAGCGGGAGAAACAATGAGCAGTTCTTC. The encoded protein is CASSPMSSGRNNEQFF.

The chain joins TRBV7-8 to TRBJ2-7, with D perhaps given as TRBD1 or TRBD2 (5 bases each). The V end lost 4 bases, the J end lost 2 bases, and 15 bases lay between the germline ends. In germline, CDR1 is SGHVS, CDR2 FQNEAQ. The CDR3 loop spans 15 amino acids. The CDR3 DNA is TGTGCCAGCAGCTCCTTCAAGGGACCCCCCTACGAGCAGTACTTC. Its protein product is CASSSFKGPPYEQYF.

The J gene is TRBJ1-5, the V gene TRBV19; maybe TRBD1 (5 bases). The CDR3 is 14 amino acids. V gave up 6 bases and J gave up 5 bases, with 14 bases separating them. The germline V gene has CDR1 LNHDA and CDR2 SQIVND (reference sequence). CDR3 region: CASRPPGRDQPQHF. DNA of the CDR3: TGTGCCAGTAGACCCCCGGGGCGGGATCAGCCCCAGCATTTT.

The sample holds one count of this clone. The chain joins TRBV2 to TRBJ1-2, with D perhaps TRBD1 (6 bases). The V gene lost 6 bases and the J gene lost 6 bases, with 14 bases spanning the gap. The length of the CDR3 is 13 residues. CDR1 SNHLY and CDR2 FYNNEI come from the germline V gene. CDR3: CASRKTGKDGYTF. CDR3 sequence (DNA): TGTGCCAGCAGGAAAACAGGGAAGGATGGCTACACCTTC.

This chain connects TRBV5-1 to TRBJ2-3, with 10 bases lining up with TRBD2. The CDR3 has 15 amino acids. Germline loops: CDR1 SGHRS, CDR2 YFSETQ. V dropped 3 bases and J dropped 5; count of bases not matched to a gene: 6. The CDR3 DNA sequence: TGCGCCAGCAGCTGGCTAGCGGGAGTAGGAGATACGCAGTATTTT. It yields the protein CASSWLAGVGDTQYF.

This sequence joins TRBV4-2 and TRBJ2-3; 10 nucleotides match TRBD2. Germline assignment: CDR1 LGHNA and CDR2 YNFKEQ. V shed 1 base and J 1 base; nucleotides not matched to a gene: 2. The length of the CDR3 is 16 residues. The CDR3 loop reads CASSQVGLAGTDTQYF. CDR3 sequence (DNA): TGTGCCAGCAGCCAAGTAGGACTAGCGGGCACAGATACGCAGTATTTT.

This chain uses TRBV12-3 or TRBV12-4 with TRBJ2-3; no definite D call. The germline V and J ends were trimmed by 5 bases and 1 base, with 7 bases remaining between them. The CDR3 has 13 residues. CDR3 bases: TGTGCCAGCAGTAATTGGGGCACAGATACGCAGTATTTT. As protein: CASSNWGTDTQYF.

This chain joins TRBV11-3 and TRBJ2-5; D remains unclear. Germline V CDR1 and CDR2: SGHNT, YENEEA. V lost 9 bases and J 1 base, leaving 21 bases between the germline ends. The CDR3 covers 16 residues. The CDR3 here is CARLVDKMRTQETQYF. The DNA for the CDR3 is TGTGCCAGGCTGGTAGACAAGATGAGGACCCAAGAGACCCAGTACTTC.

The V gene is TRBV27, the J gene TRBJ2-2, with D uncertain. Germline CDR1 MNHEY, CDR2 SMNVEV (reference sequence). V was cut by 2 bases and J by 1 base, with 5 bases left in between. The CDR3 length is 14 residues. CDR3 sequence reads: CASSLTENTGELFF. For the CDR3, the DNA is TGTGCCAGCAGTTTAACAGAGAACACCGGGGAGCTGTTTTTT.

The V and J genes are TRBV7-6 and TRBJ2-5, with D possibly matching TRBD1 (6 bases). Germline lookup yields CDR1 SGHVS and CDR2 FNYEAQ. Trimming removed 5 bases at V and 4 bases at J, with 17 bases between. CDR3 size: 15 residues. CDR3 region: CASSPLGGEAETQYF. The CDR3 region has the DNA TGTGCCAGCAGCCCCCTAGGGGGAGAAGCAGAGACCCAGTACTTC.

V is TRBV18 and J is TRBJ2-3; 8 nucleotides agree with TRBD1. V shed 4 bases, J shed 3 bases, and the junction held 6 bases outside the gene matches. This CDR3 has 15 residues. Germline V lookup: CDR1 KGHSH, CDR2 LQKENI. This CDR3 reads CASSLGTGSTDTQYF. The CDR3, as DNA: TGTGCCAGCTCACTGGGGACAGGTTCAACAGATACGCAGTATTTT.